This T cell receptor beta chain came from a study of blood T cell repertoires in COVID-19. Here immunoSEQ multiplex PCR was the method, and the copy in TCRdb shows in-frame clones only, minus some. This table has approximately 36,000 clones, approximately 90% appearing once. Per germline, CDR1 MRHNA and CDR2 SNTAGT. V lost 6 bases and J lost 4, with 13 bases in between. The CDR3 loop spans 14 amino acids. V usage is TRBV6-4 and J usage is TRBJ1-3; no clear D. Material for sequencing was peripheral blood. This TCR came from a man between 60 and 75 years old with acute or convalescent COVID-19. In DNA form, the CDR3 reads TGTGCCAGCAGACAGTCGGAGGCAGGAAACACCATATATTTT. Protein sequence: CASRQSEAGNTIYF.